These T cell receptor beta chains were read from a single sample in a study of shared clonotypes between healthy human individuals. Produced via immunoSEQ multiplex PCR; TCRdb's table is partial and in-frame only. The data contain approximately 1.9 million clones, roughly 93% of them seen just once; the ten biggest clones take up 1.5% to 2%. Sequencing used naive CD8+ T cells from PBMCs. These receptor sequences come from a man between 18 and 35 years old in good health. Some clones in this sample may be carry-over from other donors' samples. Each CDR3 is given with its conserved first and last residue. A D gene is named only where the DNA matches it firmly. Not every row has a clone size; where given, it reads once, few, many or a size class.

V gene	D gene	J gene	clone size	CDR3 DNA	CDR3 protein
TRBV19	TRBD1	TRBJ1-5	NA	TGTGCCAGCGAGACAGGGTCAAATCAGCCCCAGCATTTT	CASETGSNQPQHF
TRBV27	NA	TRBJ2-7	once	TGTGCCAGCAGTTTACTCGGACAGACAGGCTCCTACGAGCAGTACTTC	CASSLLGQTGSYEQYF
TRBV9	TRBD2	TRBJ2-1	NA	TGTGCCAGCAGCGCCGGACTAGCGGGCTACAATGAGCAGTTCTTC	CASSAGLAGYNEQFF
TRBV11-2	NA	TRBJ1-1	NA	TGTGCCAGCAGCCGCCTATCCTCAACAGGGAACACTGAAGCTTTCTTT	CASSRLSSTGNTEAFF
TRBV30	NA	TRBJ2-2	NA	TGTGCCTCCGCAGGGTACACCGGGGAGCTGTTTTTT	CASAGYTGELFF
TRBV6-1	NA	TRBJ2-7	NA	TGTGCCAGCAGCCGACTAGGGCCAGGGTACGAGCAGTACTTC	CASSRLGPGYEQYF
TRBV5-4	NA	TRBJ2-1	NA	TGTGCCAGCAGCACGGACGTGGAGGATGATGAGCAGTTCTTC	CASSTDVEDDEQFF
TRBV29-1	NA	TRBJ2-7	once	TGCAGCGCCTCATCACGGTTAGGCTACGAGCAGTACTTC	CSASSRLGYEQYF
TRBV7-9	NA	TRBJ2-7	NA	TGTGCCAGCAGTCCTACCCAAGGGGCCTACGAGCAGTACTTC	CASSPTQGAYEQYF
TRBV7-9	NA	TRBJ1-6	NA	TGTGCCAGCAGCTCACTCTCTAATTCACCCCTCCACTTT	CASSSLSNSPLHF
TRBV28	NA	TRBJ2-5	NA	TGTGCCAGCAGTTGGGGCCTCCGGCAGCAAGAGACCCAGTACTTC	CASSWGLRQQETQYF
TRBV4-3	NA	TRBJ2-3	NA	TGCGCCAGCAGCCAAGATTACGGGGGCAGCACAGATACGCAGTATTTT	CASSQDYGGSTDTQYF
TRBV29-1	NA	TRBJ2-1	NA	TGCAGCGTCGAGGACTGGGATTCCTACAATGAGCAGTTCTTC	CSVEDWDSYNEQFF
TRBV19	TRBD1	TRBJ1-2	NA	TGTGCCAGTAGTATCCAGGGGGCGACCAACTATGGCTACACCTTC	CASSIQGATNYGYTF
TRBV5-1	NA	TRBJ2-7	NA	TGCGCCAGCAGCAGGTTTTCCTCCTACGAGCAGTACTTC	CASSRFSSYEQYF
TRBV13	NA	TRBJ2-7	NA	TGTGCCAGCAGGGGAACCTCCGGACCGGGAGTGAGGGACGAGCAGTACTTC	CASRGTSGPGVRDEQYF
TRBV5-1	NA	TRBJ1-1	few	TGCGCCAGCAGCTCTATCAGCCGAACTGAGTCTTTCTTT	CASSSISRTESFF
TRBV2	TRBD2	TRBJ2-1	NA	TGTGCCAGCAGTGCGGCGGGAGGGTACAATGAGCAGTTCTTC	CASSAAGGYNEQFF
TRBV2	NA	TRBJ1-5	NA	TGTGCCAGCAGCGGGGGCAATCAGCCCCAGCATTTT	CASSGGNQPQHF
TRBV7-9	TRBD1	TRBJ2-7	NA	TGTGCCAGCAGCTCGTTACAGGGGGCGGCCAACGAGCAGTACTTC	CASSSLQGAANEQYF
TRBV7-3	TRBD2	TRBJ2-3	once	TGTGCCAGCAGCTCGGCTAGCGGCCTCACAGATACGCAGTATTTT	CASSSASGLTDTQYF
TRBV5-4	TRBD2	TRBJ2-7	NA	TGTGCCAGCAGCTTGGTTGGCGGGAGTGCTTCCTACGAGCAGTACTTC	CASSLVGGSASYEQYF
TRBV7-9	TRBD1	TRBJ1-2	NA	TGTGCCAGCAGCTCGGCGTGGGGACAGCCTAGCTATGGCTACACCTTC	CASSSAWGQPSYGYTF
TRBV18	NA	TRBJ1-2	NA	TGTGCCAGCTCACCACCTGGGGACTATGGCTACACCTTC	CASSPPGDYGYTF
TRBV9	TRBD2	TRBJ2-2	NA	TGTGCCAGCAGCGTGCGACTAGCGGGAGCAAGCACCGGGGAGCTGTTTTTT	CASSVRLAGASTGELFF
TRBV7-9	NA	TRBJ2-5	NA	TGTGCCAGCAGCTTTTTCCAGACCCAAGAGACCCAGTACTTC	CASSFFQTQETQYF